The source of this TCR beta chain is a study of blood T cell repertoires in COVID-19. This table comes from immunoSEQ multiplex PCR, and its TCRdb copy is limited to in-frame clones, with some not included. Of 400,000 to 450,000 clones in the sample, around 89% were seen once. Germline V gives CDR1 SNHLY, CDR2 FYNNEI. V lost 4 bases to trimming and J lost 8 bases; unmatched junction nucleotides: 6. This CDR3 comprises 13 residues. This TCR was sampled from a middle-aged woman with COVID-19, enrolled during active disease. The specimen sequenced was peripheral blood. J is TRBJ1-2 and V is TRBV2; TRBD1 aligns across 8 bases. The CDR3 sequence: CASSGGRGRGYTF. The CDR3 DNA reads TGTGCCAGCAGTGGTGGCAGGGGGCGAGGCTACACCTTC. The full variable domain, in which reference TRBV2 and TRBJ1-2 provide the parts outside the CDR3, is EPEVTQTPSHQVTQMGQEVILRCVPISNHLYFYWYRQILGQKVEFLVSFYNNEISEKSEIFDDQFSVERPDGSNFTLKIRSTKLEDSAMYFCASSGGRGRGYTFGSGTRLTVV.